This T cell receptor beta chain was captured in a study of cytomegalovirus exposure and HLA in healthy donors listed by TCRdb under 2017. Regarding the study in general: An earlier analysis of several hundred of the donors reported 250 to 300 Gb of sequence data and 117 million unique TCR beta sequences obtained from approximately 180 million T cells. Around 320 gigabases of sequencing data and tens of millions of unique TCR sequences were included in an early release covering under 650 HLA-typed donors. The aim of the study was to test whether cataloging public T cell receptors could identify signatures of past pathogen exposure. Typing coverage varied by locus: roughly 629-640 donors for A, B, C, DRB1 and DQB1; about 520 for DQA1; around 570 for DPA1; roughly 450 for DPB1. Donor age, sex, ethnicity and CMV serostatus were compiled alongside the repertoire data. The study combined high-throughput TCR immunosequencing, statistical association of individual TCRs with disease status, and machine learning to predict cytomegalovirus infection status. An earlier analysis of several hundred of the donors applied high-throughput TCR beta sequencing to assess whether each TCR beta V gene segment acted as functional or pseudogenic. Of the roughly 400 genotyped donors, approximately 83% fell in the genetic ancestry cluster associated with self-reported Caucasian donors. Besides the first cohort of 500 to 700 subjects, a separate validation cohort made up of over 95 different subjects was used. In a later genetic analysis, genome-wide SNP genotypes for about 55% of the 666 donors were used, and that subset was treated as a discovery cohort. About 5 DR-DQ haplotypes were handled as single units for association and clustering, since linkage in the cohort was strong. Using immunosequencing, the study profiled T cell repertoires from fewer than 700 subjects and related those repertoires to cytomegalovirus serostatus. All discovery cohort repertoires had been generated using a single sequencing platform. Among about 400 genotyped donors of the cohort, an average of around 250,000 unique TCR beta nucleotide sequences was sequenced per donor, of which roughly 18% were non-productive. Rather than drawing on any new phenotypic data, the later analysis identified candidate immune exposures from TCR beta sequences and the way those sequences occurred across donors. Class I and class II HLA loci were covered by the typing at four-digit resolution. To study patterns of TCR occurrence, a later analysis re-analyzed previously published TCR beta repertoires from around 660 donors and added high-resolution HLA genotyping. What the study reported, not specific to this receptor: For the cohort, immune exposure information was limited to CMV serostatus. When HLA alleles, especially DR and DQ, strongly co-occurred, attributing TCR associations to individual alleles was difficult. Compared with equally common non-associated chains, HLA-associated TCR beta chains in a later analysis were more clonally expanded and had lower generation probabilities. In both the original and validation cohorts, the classifier was reported to diagnose cytomegalovirus status with high specificity and sensitivity. In a later analysis, the rate of TCR association differed among HLA loci, with DRB1 alleles having the most associated TCRs and HLA-C alleles having the fewest. Because HLA typing was unavailable for some donors at each locus, only the typed subset was used in association tests. At a false discovery rate of 0.05, a later analysis linked approximately 18,000 TCR beta sequences to specific HLA alleles. Roughly uniform sequencing depth across donors was assumed in presence/absence analyses, although this assumption may not hold. In the study, 164 TCR beta chains were listed as associated with cytomegalovirus. Because the 87-base-pair reads could not distinguish some IMGT-functional V segments, including TRBV6-2 and TRBV6-3, those segments were excluded. Most CMV-associated TCR beta chains appeared to be HLA-restricted in a later analysis, and the HLA associations seemed to be driven largely by CMV exposure. According to the authors, the approach could potentially be generalized to other disease states and immunological phenotypes. In an earlier analysis of roughly 560 of the donors, most TCR beta V segments were observed in productive rearrangements about 87% or about 30% of the time, broadly matching IMGT annotations. In a later genetic analysis, a missense DCLRE1C variant was associated with V-gene and J-gene trimming of TCR beta chains, and the association was replicated in an independent cohort. A later analysis reported that several top co-occurrence clusters appeared linked to parvovirus B19, influenza, CMV and Epstein-Barr virus. Linkage disequilibrium might explain the correlated functional status among segregating V segments, but an unknown experimental factor could not be excluded. In vitro tests confirmed that three of the cytomegalovirus-associated TCR beta chains recognize cytomegalovirus antigens. A group of highly shared sequence variants was considered likely to be a technical artifact of the sequencing pipeline. In this cohort, only TCR beta chains were sequenced, and detectable features were limited by the absence of alpha or paired-chain data. While some public TCRs were present in many individuals, most TCR sequences turned up only very rarely across donors. In a later genetic analysis, fewer N-insertions in productive TCRs were reported among donors in an Asian-associated ancestry cluster than the roughly 700-donor mean. A further reported finding was that TCR beta sequences accurately predicted the HLA-A and HLA-B alleles for most subjects in the first cohort. Over 15 rarely observed V segments, including chromosome 9 orphons, were excluded from the earlier analysis of about 610 of the donors because counts were too low.

Preparation of the library involved the immunoSEQ multiplex PCR assay. For the multiplex PCR, a mixture combining 60 forward primers for TCR Vbeta segments and 13 reverse primers for TCR Jbeta segments was used. Amplification of the CDR3 region of rearranged TCR beta genes was performed with a multiplex PCR assay on genomic DNA. On the Illumina HiSeq System, the amplified TCR beta libraries were sequenced as 87-base-pair reads. In the authors' own workflow: Across the roughly 640 repertoires, a later analysis counted tens of millions of unique TCR beta chains, roughly 11 million of which were shared by at least two donors. Raw reads were error-corrected and collapsed into unique sequences by a nearest-neighbor algorithm in which closely related sequences were merged to remove PCR and sequencing errors. To assign V, D and J gene segments, CDR3 sequences were aligned to IMGT reference sequences. For a sequence to be retained, at least a six-nucleotide match to both a V gene segment and a J gene segment was required. A rearrangement was called productive if the CDR3 had no stop codons and remained in frame with V and J, and every other rearrangement was called non-productive. CDR3 was defined by IMGT convention, running from the second conserved V-encoded cysteine to the conserved J-encoded phenylalanine. In an earlier analysis of just under 600 of the donors, sequences lacking an unambiguous match to a single V gene segment were excluded. An earlier analysis of fewer than 650 of the donors classified V segments as functional when productive rearrangements were above 56.7% and as segregating when the standard deviation between donors was above 5%. A statistical classification framework was built to diagnose cytomegalovirus status from the catalog of TCR beta chain sequences. A later analysis assigned V and J genes by comparing TCR nucleotide sequences with IMGT/GENE-DB human TR gene sequences. A later analysis assigned CDR3 sequences and most-parsimonious VDJ recombination scenarios with the TCRdist pipeline. In a later analysis, each TCR beta chain was defined by its CDR3 amino acid sequence together with its V-gene family, and reads lacking a unique V-gene family were excluded. To address suspected cross-contamination and a sequencing artifact, a later analysis removed around 600 highly shared, low-generation-probability nucleotide sequences. In a later analysis, a clonal expansion index was calculated for each public chain from normalized within-repertoire ranks of inferred template counts. In a later analysis, generation probabilities were computed using a VDJ recombination model fitted to out-of-frame rearrangements, and the results were checked against IGoR. Hypergeometric tests were used in a later analysis to score TCR-TCR, TCR-HLA and TCR-CMV co-occurrence, with a repertoire-size bias correction applied to the TCR pairs. A later analysis estimated false discovery rates by permuting HLA or CMV assignments 20 times. A later analysis grouped co-occurring TCRs with DBSCAN, adding TCRdist sequence similarity when clustering within HLA-allele-positive subsets. Co-occurrence clustering excluded repertoires with fewer than 30,000 or more than 120,000 public chains, plus five with anomalous nucleotide sharing. Not all clones reach the TCRdb copy of this immuneACCESS table, which keeps in-frame sequences only. Checked studies attribute under half of the gap to unresolved V genes and leave the rest unexplained. That table furnishes V, J and clone size, whereas the DNA furnished D and trimming. Recorded for this sample are around 120,000 clones; under 90% of them occurred a single time. Together, the top ten hold more than 7% of the sample.

The cohort comprised around 690 healthy bone marrow donors. At the time of sampling, every cohort member was nominally healthy, though immune exposures that went unrecorded were likely present. The donor tested CMV seropositive and was one of the 289 seropositive cohort members. Each donor provided a peripheral blood sample, and peripheral blood mononuclear cells were used for TCR beta sequencing. Genomic DNA extraction from the blood cell samples was performed with the Qiagen DNeasy Blood Extraction Kit. CDR1 and CDR2 were assigned from the germline V gene (reference sequence) as MNHNY and SVGAGI. The CDR3 runs 14 residues from the cysteine to the phenylalanine. The CDR3 DNA has 42 bases and is translated from base 1. Details on this clone: The antigen it binds to is not known. One end of the junction does not line up with germline, which may come from a read error.

This receptor chain uses TRBV6-6 and TRBJ1-6, with no confidently assigned D gene. Sequencing was done on a sample of PBMCs. The TCR originated in a female donor in good health and CMV-seropositive. CDR3 region: CAISDKSYNSPLHF. The nucleotide sequence reads TGTGCCATCAGTGACAAAAGCTATAATTCACCCCTCCACTTT.